The 26 T cell receptor beta chains below were found in one sample sequenced in a study of control samples from healthy donors and cancer patients (dated by TCRdb to 2020 to 2021). The protocol used for the library was the immunoSEQ multiplex PCR assay. TCRdb's version of the immuneACCESS table is confined to in-frame rearrangements and falls short of the full clone set. An unresolved V gene accounts for under half of the shortfall where checked; the remainder is of unknown origin. This sample comprises about 180,000 clones, approximately 90% of them detected only once. The ten largest clones represent about 1.4% of the sample. Sequencing was performed on blood. The receptors originated from a man between 25 and 39 years old in good health.

V and J are TRBV21-1 and TRBJ2-1. TRBV21-1 is a listed pseudogene. The CDR3 is made up of 13 amino acids. The CDR3 sequence: CASSPRTYNEQFF. For the CDR3, the DNA is TGTGCCAGCAGCCCCCGGACCTACAATGAGCAGTTCTTC.

The chain links TRBV27 to TRBJ2-1; possible D gene TRBD2, 6 bases. This CDR3 region has 16 residues. CDR1 MNHEY and CDR2 SMNVEV come from the germline V gene (reference sequence). Trimming removed 3 bases from V and 7 bases from J, with 19 bases in between. CDR3 protein: CASSFPVGGMINEQFF. For the CDR3, the DNA is TGTGCCAGCAGTTTCCCGGTCGGGGGAATGATAAATGAGCAGTTCTTC.

Only one count was recorded for this clone. This chain uses TRBV10-3 with TRBJ2-3; no reliable D call. Looked up from germline, CDR1 is ENHRY and CDR2 is SYGVKD. There are 15 residues in the CDR3. V was cut by 0 bases and J by 4 bases, with 11 bases left in between. For the CDR3, the DNA is TGTGCCATCAGTGAGTCGAGTAGTATGGCAGATACGCAGTATTTT. It encodes CAISESSSMADTQYF.

This chain uses TRBV18 with TRBJ1-1; a possible D gene is TRBD1 (5 bases). There are 17 residues in the CDR3. CDR1 is KGHSH and CDR2 is LQKENI in the germline V gene. Trimming cost V 3 bases and J 5 bases, with 22 bases left between them. In nucleotides, the CDR3 is TGTGCCAGCTCACCCAATGCCGCCAGGGTCCTGTTGACTGAAGCTTTCTTT. The encoded protein is CASSPNAARVLLTEAFF.

This chain uses TRBV18 with TRBJ2-1; D call uncertain. The V gene's germline CDR1 is KGHSH and CDR2 LQKENI. The ends were cut back, 0 bases at V and 11 bases at J, with 11 bases in the middle. This CDR3 has 13 amino acids. As DNA, the CDR3 is TGTGCCAGCTCACCACCGGGCAAACGGAAGCAGTTCTTC. It encodes CASSPPGKRKQFF.

The chain combines TRBV7-9 with TRBJ2-7; D remains ambiguous. Per the germline V gene, CDR1 is SEHNR and CDR2 is FQNEAQ (reference sequence). V dropped 1 base and J dropped 4 bases, with 11 bases sitting between them. This CDR3 spans 14 amino acids. The CDR3 nucleotides are TGTGCCAGCAGCTTAGTACTGGCCCCATACGAGCAGTACTTC. It is translated as CASSLVLAPYEQYF.

The chain employs TRBV7-9 and TRBJ2-5; D unclear. The V end lost 1 base, the J end lost 5 bases, and 5 bases lay between the germline ends. The CDR3 runs 12 residues. Germline-derived CDR1 and CDR2 are SEHNR and FQNEAQ (reference sequence). The CDR3 DNA follows: TGTGCCAGCAGCTTAGTCGCGGAGACCCAGTACTTC. Its protein product is CASSLVAETQYF.

The rearrangement links TRBV23-1 to TRBJ1-2; D may be TRBD1 (5 bases). TRBV23-1 qualifies as an ORF whose function is uncertain. The CDR3 length is 14 residues. Trimming took off 0 bases at V and 8 bases at J, with 13 bases between the two ends. The CDR3 spells CASSQSSGRGGYTF. The CDR3 DNA reads TGCGCCAGCAGTCAATCTAGCGGTAGGGGCGGCTACACCTTC.

CDR3 residues: CASSLGLAGGNNEQFF. CDR3 in DNA: TGCGCCAGCAGCCTCGGACTAGCGGGGGGTAACAATGAGCAGTTCTTC. The gene calls are TRBV4-1 and TRBJ2-1; 14 positions agree with TRBD2. The CDR3 consists of 16 residues. V lost 4 bases, J lost 5 bases, and 4 bases stayed unmatched. Germline V gives CDR1 MGHRA, CDR2 YSYEKL.

This clone was counted only a few times. J is TRBJ2-2 and V is TRBV6-2 or TRBV6-3, with 8 bases that match TRBD1. Germline V gene data show CDR1 as MNHEY and CDR2 as SVGEGT. Trimming removed 2 bases from V and 7 bases from J; junction bases left unmatched: 9. The CDR3 runs to 16 residues. CDR3 DNA sequence: TGTGCCAGCAGTTACACAGCAGGGGGCTTAGGCGGGGAGCTGTTTTTT. As protein: CASSYTAGGLGGELFF.

This rearrangement joins TRBV27 to TRBJ2-7; TRBD1 might be the D (5 bases). CDR3 length equals 13 residues. V dropped 6 bases and J dropped 4 bases, with 13 bases sitting between them. The germline V gene encodes CDR1 MNHEY and CDR2 SMNVEV (reference sequence). The CDR3 bases are TGTGCCAGCAGACCCGCCGACAGATACGAGCAGTACTTC. Protein sequence: CASRPADRYEQYF.

This chain uses TRBV9 with TRBJ1-4; D not resolved. CDR3 length equals 19 residues. In germline, CDR1 is SGDLS, CDR2 YYNGEE. V lost 3 bases to trimming and J lost 7 bases, with 28 bases between them. CDR3 sequence (DNA): TGTGCCAGCAGCGAAAACTACCGGGTCTCCTTCGCCGAGCGTGAAAAACTGTTTTTT. This encodes CASSENYRVSFAEREKLFF.

The CDR3 nucleotides read TGTGCCTGGAAAACAGGGGGCTCTTCACCCCTCCACTTT. Translated, it gives CAWKTGGSSPLHF. J is TRBJ1-6 and V is TRBV30; 9 positions agree with TRBD1. Germline CDR1 GTSNPN, CDR2 SVGIG (reference sequence). This CDR3 is 13 amino acids long. Germline trimming cut 4 bases from V and 9 bases from J; bases unmatched to any gene: 4.

The chain has TRBV12-5 and TRBJ1-4; a weak D match, TRBD1 (5 bases). Germline lookup yields CDR1 LGHNT and CDR2 FRNRAP. Trimming cost V 4 bases and J 2 bases, with 8 bases left between them. This CDR3 region has 14 residues. The CDR3 spells CASGSGRTNEKLFF. The CDR3 coding sequence is TGTGCTAGTGGTTCGGGACGGACTAATGAAAAACTGTTTTTT.

V gene TRBV30 combines with J gene TRBJ2-5; no definite D call. The CDR3 contains 13 residues. Germline CDR1 and CDR2: GTSNPN and SVGIG (reference sequence). Deletions cut 0 bases from V and 1 base from J, with 6 bases between. The CDR3 protein is CAWSVVPQETQYF. The CDR3 nucleotides are TGTGCCTGGAGTGTGGTCCCCCAAGAGACCCAGTACTTC.

The chain combines TRBV7-2 with TRBJ1-1; D is perhaps TRBD1 (5 bases). The V end lost 2 bases, the J end lost 10 bases, and 11 bases lay between the germline ends. The CDR3 is 12 amino acids. From germline, CDR1 is SGHTA and CDR2 FQGNSA. The DNA for the CDR3 is TGTGCCAGCAGCTTAAATCCGGGGGGAGCTTTCTTT. Translated: CASSLNPGGAFF.

The chain employs TRBV7-2 and TRBJ2-2; 9 nucleotides line up with TRBD2. V shed 4 bases, J shed 6 bases, and the junction held 9 bases outside the gene matches. The length of the CDR3 is 16 residues. Looked up from germline, CDR1 is SGHTA and CDR2 is FQGNSA. The CDR3 protein is CASSYRGGAGAGELFF. CDR3 nucleotides: TGTGCCAGCAGCTATCGCGGGGGGGCCGGTGCCGGGGAGCTGTTTTTT.

The CDR3 here is CSVEGSIPGQGYTF. Here the CDR3 DNA reads TGCAGCGTTGAAGGTTCGATCCCGGGACAGGGCTACACCTTC. J is TRBJ1-2 and V is TRBV29-1, with 7 bases that match TRBD1. Germline V gene data show CDR1 as SQVTM and CDR2 as ANQGSEA. The CDR3 is 14 residues long. The V and J ends lost 1 base and 8 bases, in that order; junction bases with no gene match: 10.

The chain is built from TRBV9 and TRBJ1-1, with a weak D call TRBD1 (5 bases). This CDR3 has 15 residues. Trimming removed 4 bases at V and 0 bases at J, with 13 bases between. The germline V gene encodes CDR1 SGDLS and CDR2 YYNGEE. The chain's CDR3 is CASSPDGHMNTEAFF. The CDR3 nucleotides read TGTGCCAGCAGCCCGGATGGACACATGAACACTGAAGCTTTCTTT.

The V and J genes are TRBV30 and TRBJ1-5, with D hard to call. The CDR3 runs 13 residues. Germline V gene sequence: CDR1 GTSNPN, CDR2 SVGIG (reference sequence). V lost 4 bases and J 2 bases, leaving 9 bases between the germline ends. This CDR3 reads CAWNLEGNQPQHF. In nucleotides, the CDR3 is TGTGCCTGGAACCTTGAGGGCAATCAGCCCCAGCATTTT. Looking up the rest from reference TRBV30 and TRBJ1-5 gives the full variable domain: SQTIHQWPATLVQPVGSPLSLECTVEGTSNPNLYWYRQAAGRGLQLLFYSVGIGQISSEVPQNLSASRPQDRQFILSSKKLLLSDSGFYLCAWNLEGNQPQHFGDGTRLSIL.

The J gene is TRBJ1-2, the V gene TRBV7-2; the D gene is possibly TRBD1 (6 bases). The V end lost 5 bases, the J end lost 4 bases, and 14 bases lay between the germline ends. The CDR3 is 14 residues long. Per the germline V gene, CDR1 is SGHTA and CDR2 is FQGNSA. The DNA for the CDR3 is TGTGCCAGCAGCCCGGGGGGCGGACCCTATGGCTACACCTTC. Translated: CASSPGGGPYGYTF.

This chain joins TRBV14 and TRBJ2-2; D gene ambiguous. Germline CDR1 reads SGHDN; CDR2 reads FVKESK. The CDR3 runs 17 residues. Trimming left V 0 bases short and J 2 bases short, with 13 bases between. The CDR3 loop is CASSQDQEIYNTGELFF. The CDR3 DNA sequence: TGTGCCAGCAGCCAAGATCAGGAGATATATAACACCGGGGAGCTGTTTTTT.

V usage is TRBV7-3 and J usage is TRBJ2-1; perhaps TRBD1 as D (6 bases). Trimming cost V 0 bases and J 7 bases, with 10 bases left between them. Germline V lookup: CDR1 SGHTA, CDR2 FQGTGA. This CDR3 spans 14 amino acids. CDR3 DNA sequence: TGTGCCAGCAGCTTAACGTTAGGGGGAAATGAGCAGTTCTTC. It is translated as CASSLTLGGNEQFF.

V usage is TRBV28 and J usage is TRBJ2-2, with D possibly TRBD1 on 6 matching bases. This CDR3 region has 12 residues. CDR1 is MDHEN, CDR2 SYDVKM, per germline. V was shortened by 10 bases and J by 3 bases, with 9 bases between the two germline ends. The CDR3: CAIKGDTGELFF. The CDR3 DNA reads TGTGCCATCAAGGGGGACACCGGGGAGCTGTTTTTT.

The chain uses TRBV2 and TRBJ1-2; 7 bases match TRBD1. After removal of 7 bases from V and 3 bases from J, the junction contained 11 bases not matched to a gene. CDR3 length: 15 residues. Germline assignment: CDR1 SNHLY and CDR2 FYNNEI. CDR3 bases: TGTGCCAGCACCCCCTCGACAGGGAGTGACTATGGCTACACCTTC. Encoded protein: CASTPSTGSDYGYTF. Together with reference TRBV2 and TRBJ1-2, the CDR3 gives the full variable domain: EPEVTQTPSHQVTQMGQEVILRCVPISNHLYFYWYRQILGQKVEFLVSFYNNEISEKSEIFDDQFSVERPDGSNFTLKIRSTKLEDSAMYFCASTPSTGSDYGYTFGSGTRLTVV.

The chain has TRBV18 and TRBJ2-7; tentative D call: TRBD2 (5 bases). Trimming removed 5 bases from V and 3 bases from J, with 8 bases in between. Germline CDR1 and CDR2: KGHSH and LQKENI. There are 12 residues in the CDR3. The CDR3 bases are TGTGCCAGCTCAACGGGAAGCTACGAGCAGTACTTC. Encoded protein: CASSTGSYEQYF.